This TCR beta chain stems from a study of cytomegalovirus exposure and HLA in healthy donors. At the level of the study: Genotyping showed roughly 76% of 350 to 400 donors falling in the Caucasian-associated ancestry cluster. Study conclusions and caveats: In a later analysis, DRB1 alleles had the most associated TCRs; HLA-C alleles the fewest. The authors enumerated roughly 180 TCR beta chains as linked to cytomegalovirus.

Use of 60 Vbeta and 13 Jbeta primers characterized the PCR. The table came from immunoSEQ multiplex PCR; TCRdb's copy has only in-frame clones and leaves some out. This sample has 160,000 or so clones; approximately 83% occur once, and the top ten carry about 1.4%. The CDR3 covers 14 residues. Deletions cut 3 bases from V and 7 bases from J, with 13 bases between. Germline CDR1 reads SGHNT; CDR2 reads YYREEE (reference sequence). Points on this clone: Its specificity is not known.

Each donor was nominally healthy when sampled (though unrecorded immune exposures were likely). The receptor's source is a woman aged 18-35 years in good health and CMV-seronegative. The genes are TRBV5-4 and TRBJ2-2, with D possibly matching TRBD1 (6 bases). Sequencing input: PBMCs. The CDR3: CASSSEQGIGELFF. Written as DNA, the CDR3 is TGTGCCAGCAGCTCCGAACAGGGAATCGGGGAGCTGTTTTTT.